This note documents a single T cell receptor (beta chain) sequence. The germline gives CDR1 LGHDT, CDR2 YNNKEL (reference sequence). Trimming removed 0 bases from V and 4 bases from J, with 6 bases in between. The CDR3 loop spans 13 amino acids. Stated time point: patch test 1, 2 weeks after DPC sensitization. Treatment here: therapeutic diphenylcyclopropenone sensitization with weekly scalp DPC. The data derive from a study of human T cells and chemical hapten exposure. TCRdb fed the RACE reads into MiXCR, producing one record per CDR3 protein. The sample lists 340,000 or so distinct CDR3 sequences, approximately 6.3% occurring once.

The starting material was whole blood, obtained in connection with sensitization to the hapten diphenylcyclopropenone (DPC). The clonotype originates from a woman aged 18-35 years with alopecia areata. Some clones in this sample may be carry-over from other donors' samples. The chain is built from TRBV3-1 and TRBJ1-2, with D possibly matching TRBD1 (5 bases). The CDR3 spells CASSQEGTYGYTF. In DNA form, the CDR3 reads TGTGCCAGCAGCCAAGAAGGGACCTATGGCTACACCTTC.